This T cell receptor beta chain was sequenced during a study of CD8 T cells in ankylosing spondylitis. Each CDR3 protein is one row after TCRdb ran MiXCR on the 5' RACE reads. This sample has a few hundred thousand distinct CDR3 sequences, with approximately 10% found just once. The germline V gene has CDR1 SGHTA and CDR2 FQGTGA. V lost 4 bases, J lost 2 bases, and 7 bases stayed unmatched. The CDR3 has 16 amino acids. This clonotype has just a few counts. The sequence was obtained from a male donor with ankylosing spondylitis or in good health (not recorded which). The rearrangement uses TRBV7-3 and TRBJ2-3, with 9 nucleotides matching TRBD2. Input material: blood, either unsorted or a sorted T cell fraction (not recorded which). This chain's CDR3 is CASSSGAGGVTDTQYF. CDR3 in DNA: TGTGCCAGCAGCTCGGGGGCGGGGGGGGTCACAGATACGCAGTATTTT.